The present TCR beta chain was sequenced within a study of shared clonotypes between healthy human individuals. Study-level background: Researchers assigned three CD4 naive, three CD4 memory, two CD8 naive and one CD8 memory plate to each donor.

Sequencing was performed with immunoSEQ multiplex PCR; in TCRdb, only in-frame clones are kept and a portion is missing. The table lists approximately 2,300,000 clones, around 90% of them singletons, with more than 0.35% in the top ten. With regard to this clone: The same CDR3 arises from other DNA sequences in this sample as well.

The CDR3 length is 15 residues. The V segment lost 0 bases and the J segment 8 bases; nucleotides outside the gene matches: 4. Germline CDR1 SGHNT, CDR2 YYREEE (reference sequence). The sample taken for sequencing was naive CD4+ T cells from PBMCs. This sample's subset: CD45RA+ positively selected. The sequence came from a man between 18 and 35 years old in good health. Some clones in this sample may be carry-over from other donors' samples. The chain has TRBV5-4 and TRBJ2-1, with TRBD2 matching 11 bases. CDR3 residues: CASSLGLAGGDEQFF. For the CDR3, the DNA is TGTGCCAGCAGCTTGGGGCTAGCGGGAGGCGATGAGCAGTTCTTC.